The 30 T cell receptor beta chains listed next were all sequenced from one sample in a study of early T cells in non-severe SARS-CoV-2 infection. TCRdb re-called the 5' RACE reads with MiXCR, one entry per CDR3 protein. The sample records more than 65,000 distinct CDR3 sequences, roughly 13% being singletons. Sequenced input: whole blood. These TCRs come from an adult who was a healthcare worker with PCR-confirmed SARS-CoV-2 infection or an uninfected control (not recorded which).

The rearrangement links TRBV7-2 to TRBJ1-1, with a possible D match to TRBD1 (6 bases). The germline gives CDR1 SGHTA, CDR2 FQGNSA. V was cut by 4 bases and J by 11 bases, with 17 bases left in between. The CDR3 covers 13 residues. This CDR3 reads CASSSRQAERAFF. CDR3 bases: TGTGCCAGCAGCTCTCGACAGGCCGAGCGGGCTTTCTTT.

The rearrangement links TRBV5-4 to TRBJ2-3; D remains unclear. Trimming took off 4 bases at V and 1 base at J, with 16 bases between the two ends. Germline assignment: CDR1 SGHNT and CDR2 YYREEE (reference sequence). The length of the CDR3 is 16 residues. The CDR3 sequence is CASSPSGRTRTDTQYF. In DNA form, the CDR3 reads TGTGCCAGCAGCCCATCCGGCCGGACCCGCACAGATACGCAGTATTTT.

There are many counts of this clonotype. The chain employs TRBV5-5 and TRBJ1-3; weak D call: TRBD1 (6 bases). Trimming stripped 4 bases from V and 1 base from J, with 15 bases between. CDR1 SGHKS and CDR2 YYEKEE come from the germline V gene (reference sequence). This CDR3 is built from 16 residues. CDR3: CASSRGTQGSGNTIYF. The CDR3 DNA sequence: TGTGCCAGCAGCCGCGGGACACAAGGTTCTGGAAACACCATATATTTT. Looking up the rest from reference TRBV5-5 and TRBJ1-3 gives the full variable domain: DAGVTQSPTHLIKTRGQQVTLRCSPISGHKSVSWYQQVLGQGPQFIFQYYEKEERGRGNFPDRFSARQFPNYSSELNVNALLLGDSALYLCASSRGTQGSGNTIYFGEGSWLTVV.

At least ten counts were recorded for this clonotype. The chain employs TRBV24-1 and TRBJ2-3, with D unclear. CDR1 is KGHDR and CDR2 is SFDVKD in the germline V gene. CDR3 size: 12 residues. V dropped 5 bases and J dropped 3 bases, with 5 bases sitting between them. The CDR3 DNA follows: TGTGCCACCAGTGGGAATACAGATACGCAGTATTTT. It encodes CATSGNTDTQYF.

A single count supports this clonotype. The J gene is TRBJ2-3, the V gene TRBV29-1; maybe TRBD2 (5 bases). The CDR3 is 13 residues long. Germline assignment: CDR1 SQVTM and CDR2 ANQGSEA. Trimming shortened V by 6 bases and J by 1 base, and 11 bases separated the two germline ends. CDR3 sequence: CSVDSLGTDTQYF. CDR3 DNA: TGCAGCGTGGACTCTCTCGGCACAGATACGCAGTATTTT.

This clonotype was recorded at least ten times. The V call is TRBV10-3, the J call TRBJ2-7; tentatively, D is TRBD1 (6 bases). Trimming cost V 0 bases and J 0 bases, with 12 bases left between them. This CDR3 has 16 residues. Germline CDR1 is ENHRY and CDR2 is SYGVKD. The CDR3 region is CAISESRQGHSYEQYF. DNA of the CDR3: TGTGCCATCAGTGAGTCGCGGCAGGGGCACTCCTACGAGCAGTACTTC.

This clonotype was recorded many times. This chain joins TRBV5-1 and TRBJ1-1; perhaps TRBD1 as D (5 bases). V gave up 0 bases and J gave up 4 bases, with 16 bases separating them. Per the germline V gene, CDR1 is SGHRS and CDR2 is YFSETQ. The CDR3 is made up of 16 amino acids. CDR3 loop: CASSLAEGPRGTEAFF. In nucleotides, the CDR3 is TGCGCCAGCAGCTTGGCCGAAGGCCCTAGGGGCACTGAAGCTTTCTTT.

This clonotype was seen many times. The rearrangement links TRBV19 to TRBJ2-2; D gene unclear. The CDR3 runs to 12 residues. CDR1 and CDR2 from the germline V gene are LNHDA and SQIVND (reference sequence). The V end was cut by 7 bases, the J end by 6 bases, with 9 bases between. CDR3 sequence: CASKTLPGELFF. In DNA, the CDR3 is TGTGCCAGTAAAACCCTACCCGGGGAGCTGTTTTTT.

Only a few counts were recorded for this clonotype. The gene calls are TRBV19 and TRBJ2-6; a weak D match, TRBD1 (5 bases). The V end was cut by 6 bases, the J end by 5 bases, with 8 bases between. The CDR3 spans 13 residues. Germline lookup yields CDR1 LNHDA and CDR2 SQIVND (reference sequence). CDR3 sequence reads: CASSADRANVLTF. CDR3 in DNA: TGTGCCAGTAGCGCGGACAGGGCCAACGTCCTGACTTTC.

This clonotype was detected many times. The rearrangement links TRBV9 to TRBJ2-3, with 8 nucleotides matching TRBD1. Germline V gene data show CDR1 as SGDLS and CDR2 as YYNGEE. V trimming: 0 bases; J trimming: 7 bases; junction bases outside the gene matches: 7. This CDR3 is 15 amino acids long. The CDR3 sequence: CASSVDPGGSYTQYF. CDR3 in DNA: TGTGCCAGCAGCGTAGATCCAGGGGGCTCATATACGCAGTATTTT.

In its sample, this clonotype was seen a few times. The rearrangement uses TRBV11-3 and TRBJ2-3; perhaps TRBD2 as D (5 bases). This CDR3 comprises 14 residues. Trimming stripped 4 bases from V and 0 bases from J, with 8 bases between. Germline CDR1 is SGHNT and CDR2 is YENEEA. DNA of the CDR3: TGTGCCAGCAGCTCCAGAGGGAGCACAGATACGCAGTATTTT. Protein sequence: CASSSRGSTDTQYF.

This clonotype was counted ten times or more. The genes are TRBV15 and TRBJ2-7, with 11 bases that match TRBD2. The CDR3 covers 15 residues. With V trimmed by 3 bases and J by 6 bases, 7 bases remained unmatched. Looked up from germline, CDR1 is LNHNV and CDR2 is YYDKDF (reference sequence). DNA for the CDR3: TGTGCCACCAGCAGGGTACTAGCGGGAGTCGGCGAGCAGTACTTC. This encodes CATSRVLAGVGEQYF.

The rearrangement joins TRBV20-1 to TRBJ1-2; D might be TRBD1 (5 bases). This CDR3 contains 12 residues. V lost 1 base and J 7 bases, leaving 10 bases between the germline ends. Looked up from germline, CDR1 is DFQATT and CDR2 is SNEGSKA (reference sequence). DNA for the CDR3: TGCAGTGCTAGAGTAGAGGGGTTTGGCTACACCTTC. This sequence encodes CSARVEGFGYTF.

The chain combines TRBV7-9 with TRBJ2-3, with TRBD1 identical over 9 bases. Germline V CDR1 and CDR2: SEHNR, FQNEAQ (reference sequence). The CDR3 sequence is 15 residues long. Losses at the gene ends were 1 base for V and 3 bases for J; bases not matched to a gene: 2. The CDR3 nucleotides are TGTGCCAGCAGCTTAGGACAGGGGGAAACAGATACGCAGTATTTT. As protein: CASSLGQGETDTQYF.

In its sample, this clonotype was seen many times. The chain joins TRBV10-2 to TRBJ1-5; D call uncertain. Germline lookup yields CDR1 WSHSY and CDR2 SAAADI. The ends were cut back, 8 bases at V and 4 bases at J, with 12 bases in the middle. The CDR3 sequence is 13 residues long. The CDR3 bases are TGCGCCAGCGGATCTACAGAGAATCAGCCCCAGCATTTT. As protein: CASGSTENQPQHF.

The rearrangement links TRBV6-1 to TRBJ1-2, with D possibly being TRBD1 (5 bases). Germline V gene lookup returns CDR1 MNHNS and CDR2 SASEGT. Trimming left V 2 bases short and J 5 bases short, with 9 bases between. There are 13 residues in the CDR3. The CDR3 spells CASSEMTVYGYTF. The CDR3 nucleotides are TGTGCCAGCAGTGAAATGACAGTTTATGGCTACACCTTC.

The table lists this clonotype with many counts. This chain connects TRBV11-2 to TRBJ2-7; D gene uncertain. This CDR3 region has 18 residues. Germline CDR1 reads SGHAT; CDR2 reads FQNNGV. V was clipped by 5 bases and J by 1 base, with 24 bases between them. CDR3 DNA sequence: TGTGCCAGCAGCCCTCTCTCAATTGGGCGAATATTATCCTACGAGCAGTACTTC. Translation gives CASSPLSIGRILSYEQYF. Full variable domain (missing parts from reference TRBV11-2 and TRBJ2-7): EAGVAQSPRYKIIEKRQSVAFWCNPISGHATLYWYQQILGQGPKLLIQFQNNGVVDDSQLPKDRFSAERLKGVDSTLKIQPAKLEDSAVYLCASSPLSIGRILSYEQYFGPGTRLTVT.

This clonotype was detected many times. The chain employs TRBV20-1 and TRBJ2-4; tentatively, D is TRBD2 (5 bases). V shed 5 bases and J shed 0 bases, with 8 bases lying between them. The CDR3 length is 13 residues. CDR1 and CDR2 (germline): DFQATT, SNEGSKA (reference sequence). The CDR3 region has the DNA TGCAGTGCTGTAGCGACAGCCAAAAACATTCAGTACTTC. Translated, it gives CSAVATAKNIQYF.

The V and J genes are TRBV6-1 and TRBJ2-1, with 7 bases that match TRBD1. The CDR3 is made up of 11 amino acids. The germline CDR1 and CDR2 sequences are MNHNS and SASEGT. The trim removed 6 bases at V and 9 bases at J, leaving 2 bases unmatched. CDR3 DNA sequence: TGTGCCAGCAGGACAGGGTTTGAGCAGTTCTTC. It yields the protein CASRTGFEQFF.

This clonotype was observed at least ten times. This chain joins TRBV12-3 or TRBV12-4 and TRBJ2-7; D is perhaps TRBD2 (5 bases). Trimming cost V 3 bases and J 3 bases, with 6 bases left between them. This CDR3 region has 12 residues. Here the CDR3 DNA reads TGTGCCAGCAGTTTGGCGGGCTACGAGCAGTACTTC. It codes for CASSLAGYEQYF.

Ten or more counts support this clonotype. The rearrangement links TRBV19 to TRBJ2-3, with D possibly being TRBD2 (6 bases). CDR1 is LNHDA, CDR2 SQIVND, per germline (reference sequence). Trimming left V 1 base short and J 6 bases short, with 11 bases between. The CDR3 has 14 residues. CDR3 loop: CASSIARGVDTQYF. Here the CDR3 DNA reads TGTGCCAGTAGTATAGCTCGCGGGGTTGATACGCAGTATTTT.

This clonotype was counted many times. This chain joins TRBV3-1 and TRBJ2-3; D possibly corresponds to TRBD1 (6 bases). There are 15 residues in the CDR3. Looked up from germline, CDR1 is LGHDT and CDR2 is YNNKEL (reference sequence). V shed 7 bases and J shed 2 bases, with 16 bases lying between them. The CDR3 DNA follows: TGTGCCAGCAAGTTGCACAGGGCCGACACAGATACGCAGTATTTT. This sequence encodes CASKLHRADTDTQYF.

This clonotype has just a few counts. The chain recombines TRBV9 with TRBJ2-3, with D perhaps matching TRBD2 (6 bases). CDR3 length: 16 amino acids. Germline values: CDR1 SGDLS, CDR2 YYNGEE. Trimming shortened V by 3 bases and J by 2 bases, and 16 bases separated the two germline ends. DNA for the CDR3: TGTGCCAGCAGCGCAACCGCGGGGTTTCCCACAGATACGCAGTATTTT. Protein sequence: CASSATAGFPTDTQYF.

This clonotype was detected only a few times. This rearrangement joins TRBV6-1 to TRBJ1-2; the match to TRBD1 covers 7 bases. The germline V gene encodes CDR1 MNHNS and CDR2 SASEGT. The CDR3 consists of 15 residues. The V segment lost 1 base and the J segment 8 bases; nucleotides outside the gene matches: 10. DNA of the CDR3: TGTGCCAGCAGTGAAGAGCCAGGGGGTACCGCAGGCTACACCTTC. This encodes CASSEEPGGTAGYTF.

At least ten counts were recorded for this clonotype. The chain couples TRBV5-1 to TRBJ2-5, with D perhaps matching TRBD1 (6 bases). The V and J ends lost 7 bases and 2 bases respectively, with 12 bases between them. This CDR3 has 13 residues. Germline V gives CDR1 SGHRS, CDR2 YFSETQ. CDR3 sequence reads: CASDTGYQETQYF. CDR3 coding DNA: TGCGCCAGCGATACAGGGTATCAAGAGACCCAGTACTTC.

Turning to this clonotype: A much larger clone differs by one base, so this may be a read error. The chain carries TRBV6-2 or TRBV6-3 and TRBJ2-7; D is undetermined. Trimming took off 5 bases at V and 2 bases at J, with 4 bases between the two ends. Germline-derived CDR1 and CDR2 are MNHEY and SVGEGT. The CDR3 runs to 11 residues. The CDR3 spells CASSATYEQYF. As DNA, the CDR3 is TGTGCCAGCAGTGCCACCTACGAGCAGTACTTC.

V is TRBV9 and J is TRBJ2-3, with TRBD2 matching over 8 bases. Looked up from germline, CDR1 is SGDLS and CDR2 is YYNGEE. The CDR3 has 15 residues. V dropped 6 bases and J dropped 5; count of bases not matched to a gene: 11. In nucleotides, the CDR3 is TGTGCCAGCACCAGGTCGGGGGGGCCGGGAGATACGCAGTATTTT. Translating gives CASTRSGGPGDTQYF.

DNA for the CDR3: TGCGCCAGCAGTGCAATGGGTGGCACTGAAGCTTTCTTT. Its protein is CASSAMGGTEAFF. The genes are TRBV10-2 and TRBJ1-1; D remains ambiguous. Trimming took off 4 bases at V and 4 bases at J, with 10 bases between the two ends. The CDR3 is 13 amino acids. Germline V gene data show CDR1 as WSHSY and CDR2 as SAAADI.

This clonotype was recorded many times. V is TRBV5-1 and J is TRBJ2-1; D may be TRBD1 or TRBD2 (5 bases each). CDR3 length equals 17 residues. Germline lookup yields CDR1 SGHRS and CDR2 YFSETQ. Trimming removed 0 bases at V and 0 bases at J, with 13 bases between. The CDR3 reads CASSLARGGSSYNEQFF. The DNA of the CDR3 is TGCGCCAGCAGCTTGGCGAGGGGCGGAAGCTCCTACAATGAGCAGTTCTTC.

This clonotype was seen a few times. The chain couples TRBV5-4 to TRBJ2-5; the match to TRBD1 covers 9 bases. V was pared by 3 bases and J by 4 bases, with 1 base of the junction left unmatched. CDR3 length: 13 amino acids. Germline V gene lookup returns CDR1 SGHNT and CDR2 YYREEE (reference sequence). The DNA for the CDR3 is TGTGCCAGCAGCTACAGGGGGCGAGAGACCCAGTACTTC. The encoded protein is CASSYRGRETQYF. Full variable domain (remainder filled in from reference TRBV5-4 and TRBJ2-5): ETGVTQSPTHLIKTRGQQVTLRCSSQSGHNTVSWYQQALGQGPQFIFQYYREEENGRGNFPPRFSGLQFPNYSSELNVNALELDDSALYLCASSYRGRETQYFGPGTRLLVL.